These 26 T cell receptor beta chains were sequenced from one sample in a study of cytomegalovirus exposure and HLA in healthy donors (dated by TCRdb to 2017 to 2019). Receptor libraries were prepared by the immunoSEQ multiplex PCR assay. The multiplex PCR relied on a mix of 60 forward primers for TCR Vbeta segments and 13 reverse primers for TCR Jbeta segments. Held by TCRdb, this immuneACCESS table contains in-frame sequences only and omits some clones. Under half of the omission traces to an unresolved V gene where checked; the cause of the rest is unknown. The sample contains fewer than 200,000 clones, 70% to 85% of them found a single time. Together, the top ten hold 2.1% of the sample. Sequenced material: PBMCs. The source is a man between 40 and 49 years old in good health and CMV-seronegative.

The V and J genes are TRBV10-2 and TRBJ2-3; TRBD1 agrees at 7 bases. The CDR3 has 18 residues. The V segment lost 4 bases and the J segment 2 bases; nucleotides outside the gene matches: 15. Germline CDR1 reads WSHSY; CDR2 reads SAAADI. CDR3 loop: CASSGSKAPGQPTDTQYF. CDR3 DNA: TGCGCCAGCAGTGGATCCAAAGCTCCGGGACAGCCCACAGATACGCAGTATTTT.

This chain connects TRBV5-4 to TRBJ2-5; D might be TRBD2 (6 bases). V dropped 4 bases and J dropped 2 bases, with 15 bases sitting between them. Germline CDR1 reads SGHNT; CDR2 reads YYREEE (reference sequence). The CDR3 is 15 residues long. Here the CDR3 DNA reads TGTGCCAGCAGCACCACGTCGGGGGTTCAAGAGACCCAGTACTTC. Protein: CASSTTSGVQETQYF.

This chain connects TRBV7-9 to TRBJ1-4; TRBD1 matches at 10 bases. This CDR3 spans 15 amino acids. V shed 3 bases, J shed 6 bases, and the junction held 4 bases outside the gene matches. Per the germline V gene, CDR1 is SEHNR and CDR2 is FQNEAQ (reference sequence). The CDR3 here is CASSLTGTGDEKLFF. The CDR3 nucleotides are TGTGCCAGCAGCTTGACCGGGACAGGGGATGAAAAACTGTTTTTT.

This clone was counted only a few times. The chain joins TRBV9 to TRBJ2-7; 9 nucleotides match TRBD2. The J segment lost 0 bases and the V segment lost 2 bases, leaving 3 bases of the junction unmatched. The CDR3 loop spans 15 amino acids. Germline CDR1 is SGDLS and CDR2 is YYNGEE. In DNA, the CDR3 is TGTGCCAGCAGCGTTGCGGGAGGGGACTCCTACGAGCAGTACTTC. Encoded protein: CASSVAGGDSYEQYF.

The chain uses TRBV5-1 and TRBJ2-2, with TRBD1 matching 7 bases. This CDR3 is built from 14 residues. The V and J ends lost 4 bases and 6 bases, in that order; junction bases with no gene match: 6. The germline V gene has CDR1 SGHRS and CDR2 YFSETQ. CDR3 in amino acids: CASSRQGFAGELFF. In DNA form, the CDR3 reads TGCGCCAGCAGCCGACAGGGATTTGCCGGGGAGCTGTTTTTT.

This clone was seen more than once but under ten times. The chain uses TRBV15 and TRBJ2-5, with a weak D call TRBD1 (5 bases). Germline CDR1 is LNHNV and CDR2 is YYDKDF (reference sequence). This CDR3 contains 16 residues. V lost 1 base, J lost 2 bases, and 14 bases lay in between. CDR3 sequence reads: CATSRVSGLAQETQYF. For the CDR3, the DNA is TGTGCCACCAGCAGAGTATCAGGGCTCGCTCAAGAGACCCAGTACTTC.

The rearrangement joins TRBV2 to TRBJ2-1, with TRBD2 identical over 8 bases. In germline, CDR1 is SNHLY, CDR2 FYNNEI. The CDR3 spans 15 residues. V was pared by 3 bases and J by 3 bases, with 4 bases of the junction left unmatched. In nucleotides, the CDR3 is TGTGCCAGCAGTGATAGGACTAGCCTCTACAATGAGCAGTTCTTC. Protein sequence: CASSDRTSLYNEQFF.

The chain uses TRBV9 and TRBJ2-2; 7 nucleotides align to TRBD1. The CDR3 is 16 residues long. Germline-derived CDR1 and CDR2 are SGDLS and YYNGEE. V gave up 3 bases and J gave up 7 bases; unmatched junction bases: 12. The CDR3 loop is CASSAHYDREIGELFF. CDR3 nucleotides: TGTGCCAGCAGCGCACACTATGACAGGGAGATCGGGGAGCTGTTTTTT.

The V and J genes are TRBV27 and TRBJ2-2; D not resolved. The germline V gene encodes CDR1 MNHEY and CDR2 SMNVEV (reference sequence). CDR3 length: 16 amino acids. V dropped 1 base and J dropped 2 bases, with 11 bases sitting between them. CDR3 amino acids: CASSLWAPPNTGELFF. The DNA of the CDR3 is TGTGCCAGCAGTTTATGGGCGCCACCCAACACCGGGGAGCTGTTTTTT.

The chain recombines TRBV9 with TRBJ2-5; 7 bases line up with TRBD1. CDR1 is SGDLS, CDR2 YYNGEE, per germline. This CDR3 has 17 residues. V shed 4 bases and J 1 base; nucleotides not matched to a gene: 13. The CDR3, as DNA: TGTGCCAGCAGCTCTAGTTTCGTGGGACAGCTCCAAGAGACCCAGTACTTC. Its translation: CASSSSFVGQLQETQYF.

The V and J genes are TRBV6-5 and TRBJ2-5, with D tentatively TRBD2 (7 bases). The germline V gene encodes CDR1 MNHEY and CDR2 SVGAGI. Trimming shortened V by 5 bases and J by 4 bases, and 8 bases separated the two germline ends. The CDR3 covers 12 residues. This CDR3 reads CASSRGGETQYF. As DNA, the CDR3 is TGTGCCAGCAGTAGGGGGGGAGAGACCCAGTACTTC.

This clone was seen a few times. The V gene is TRBV4-2, the J gene TRBJ2-3; 11 positions agree with TRBD2. After removal of 4 bases from V and 5 bases from J, the junction contained 8 bases not matched to a gene. The CDR3 covers 16 residues. In germline, CDR1 is LGHNA, CDR2 YNFKEQ. CDR3 DNA sequence: TGTGCCAGCAGCCCGGGTAGCGGGAGGGCCAAAGATACGCAGTATTTT. This gives the protein CASSPGSGRAKDTQYF.

The chain has TRBV27 and TRBJ2-7; possible D gene TRBD1, 6 bases. CDR3 length: 16 residues. The V end lost 6 bases, the J end lost 1 base, and 19 bases lay between the germline ends. Germline-derived CDR1 and CDR2 are MNHEY and SMNVEV (reference sequence). The CDR3, as DNA: TGTGCCAGCAGGACCATTAAGACAGGACTGTCCTACGAGCAGTACTTC. This encodes CASRTIKTGLSYEQYF.

The J gene is TRBJ1-1, the V gene TRBV2, with D tentatively TRBD1 (5 bases). Germline CDR1 and CDR2: SNHLY and FYNNEI. CDR3 size: 13 residues. Trimming took off 7 bases at V and 2 bases at J, with 11 bases between the two ends. The CDR3 here is CASNPGGNTEAFF. Written as DNA, the CDR3 is TGTGCCAGCAACCCCGGGGGTAACACTGAAGCTTTCTTT.

CDR3 in DNA: TGTGCCAGCAGCCAAGGGGGGCCGGACGGGGCCAACGTCCTGACTTTC. Encoded protein: CASSQGGPDGANVLTF. The rearrangement uses TRBV4-2 and TRBJ2-6, with D tentatively TRBD1 (6 bases). Looked up from germline, CDR1 is LGHNA and CDR2 is YNFKEQ. The CDR3 spans 16 residues. Trimming removed 1 base from V and 4 bases from J, with 11 bases in between.

This clone was counted only a few times. The sample has other DNA sequences that encode this CDR3 too. The CDR3 reads CASSLGGTGRETQYF. The CDR3 DNA follows: TGTGCCAGCAGCTTAGGGGGTACAGGGCGGGAGACCCAGTACTTC. J is TRBJ2-5 and V is TRBV7-8; TRBD1 might be the D (6 bases). V lost 1 base to trimming and J lost 5 bases, with 14 bases between them. The CDR3 length is 15 residues. The V gene's germline CDR1 is SGHVS and CDR2 FQNEAQ.

A note on this clone: At one end, the junction sequence differs from germline, possibly due to a read error. The chain has TRBV5-4 and TRBJ2-6; D possibly corresponds to TRBD1 (5 bases). CDR3 length: 15 amino acids. CDR1 SGHNT and CDR2 YYREEE come from the germline V gene (reference sequence). The CDR3: CASSVGLSGANGLTF. The CDR3 coding sequence is TGTGCCAGCAGCGTGGGCCTTTCTGGGGCCAACGGCCTGACTTTC.

The chain carries TRBV5-4 and TRBJ1-5; D not certain. Germline V CDR1 and CDR2: SGHNT, YYREEE (reference sequence). The CDR3 extends over 13 amino acids. Trimming removed 0 bases at V and 2 bases at J, with 3 bases between. This chain's CDR3 is CASSLAGNQPQHF. The CDR3 bases are TGTGCCAGCAGCTTGGCCGGCAATCAGCCCCAGCATTTT.

The chain is built from TRBV6-6 and TRBJ1-4; D is unclear. The CDR3 totals 12 residues. The germline V gene has CDR1 MNHNY and CDR2 SVGAGI (reference sequence). V dropped 2 bases and J dropped 8 bases, with 6 bases sitting between them. This CDR3 is CASSYVREKLFF. CDR3 nucleotides: TGTGCCAGCAGTTACGTGAGGGAAAAACTGTTTTTT.

This chain connects TRBV1 to TRBJ1-2. TRBV1 is designated a pseudogene. The CDR3 runs to 14 residues. The CDR3 protein is CTSSPGWRLGGYTF. Here the CDR3 DNA reads TGCACCAGCAGCCCGGGATGGAGGCTGGGTGGCTACACCTTC.

Here the CDR3 reads CASSIDHLREQYF. CDR3 coding DNA: TGTGCCAGTAGTATAGATCACTTAAGAGAGCAGTACTTC. The V call is TRBV19, the J call TRBJ2-7; D is ambiguous. In germline, CDR1 is LNHDA, CDR2 SQIVND (reference sequence). The V and J ends lost 0 bases and 7 bases respectively, with 10 bases between them. The CDR3 is 13 residues long.

The chain links TRBV6-6 to TRBJ2-3; 12 nucleotides match TRBD2. The length of the CDR3 is 16 residues. Germline V lookup: CDR1 MNHNY, CDR2 SVGAGI (reference sequence). The J segment lost 2 bases and the V segment lost 4 bases, leaving 4 bases of the junction unmatched. The CDR3: CASSSGLAGNTDTQYF. CDR3 nucleotides: TGTGCCAGCAGTTCCGGACTAGCGGGGAACACAGATACGCAGTATTTT.

J is TRBJ2-5 and V is TRBV28, with D perhaps matching TRBD2 (6 bases). The germline gives CDR1 MDHEN, CDR2 SYDVKM. V shed 11 bases and J shed 7 bases, with 17 bases lying between them. This CDR3 spans 12 amino acids. CDR3: CAGGVIGGTQYF. In DNA form, the CDR3 reads TGTGCCGGAGGGGTGATCGGGGGGACCCAGTACTTC.

V is TRBV5-1 and J is TRBJ2-1, with a weak D call TRBD2 (5 bases). This CDR3 region has 15 residues. Germline CDR1 and CDR2: SGHRS and YFSETQ. Trimming removed 3 bases from V and 5 bases from J, with 15 bases in between. For the CDR3, the DNA is TGCGCCAGCAGCTCCTACGGGATAAGGGACAATGAGCAGTTCTTC. Protein product: CASSSYGIRDNEQFF.

In DNA form, the CDR3 reads TGTGCCCCGACGGAGGGGGCAGGGGTCTACGAGCAGTACTTC. This codes for CAPTEGAGVYEQYF. The chain uses TRBV27 and TRBJ2-7; D is perhaps TRBD1 (7 bases). Germline CDR1 is MNHEY and CDR2 is SMNVEV (reference sequence). This CDR3 region has 14 residues. With 11 bases removed from V and 3 bases from J, the gap between germline ends came to 20 bases.

CDR3 loop: CASSHGTGGSGANVLTF. CDR3 sequence (DNA): TGCGCCAGCAGCCATGGGACAGGGGGCTCTGGGGCCAACGTCCTGACTTTC. The chain joins TRBV4-3 to TRBJ2-6; 11 positions match TRBD1. V dropped 3 bases and J dropped 0; count of bases not matched to a gene: 1. Germline CDR1 reads LGHNA; CDR2 reads YSLEER. The CDR3 is 17 amino acids.